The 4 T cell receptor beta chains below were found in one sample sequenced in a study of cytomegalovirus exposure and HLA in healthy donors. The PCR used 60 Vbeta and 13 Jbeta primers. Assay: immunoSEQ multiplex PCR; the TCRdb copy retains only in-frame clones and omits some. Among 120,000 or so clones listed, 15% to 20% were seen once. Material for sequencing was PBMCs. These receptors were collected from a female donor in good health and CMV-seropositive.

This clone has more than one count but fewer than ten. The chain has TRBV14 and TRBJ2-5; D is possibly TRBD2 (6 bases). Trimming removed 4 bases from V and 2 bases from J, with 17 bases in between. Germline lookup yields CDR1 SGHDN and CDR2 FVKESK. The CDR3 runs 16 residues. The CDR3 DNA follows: TGTGCCAGCAGCCTCCAAGCCAGGGACTTGCAAGAGACCCAGTACTTC. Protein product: CASSLQARDLQETQYF.

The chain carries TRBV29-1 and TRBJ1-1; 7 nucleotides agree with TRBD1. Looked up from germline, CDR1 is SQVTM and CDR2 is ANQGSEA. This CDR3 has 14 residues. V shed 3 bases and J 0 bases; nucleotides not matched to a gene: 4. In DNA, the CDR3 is TGCAGCGTTGAGGTGGACAGGTTGAACACTGAAGCTTTCTTT. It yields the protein CSVEVDRLNTEAFF.

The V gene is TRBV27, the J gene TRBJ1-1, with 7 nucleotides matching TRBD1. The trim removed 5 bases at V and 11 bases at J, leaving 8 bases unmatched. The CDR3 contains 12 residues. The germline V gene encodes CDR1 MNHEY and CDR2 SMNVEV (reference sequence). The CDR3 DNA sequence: TGTGCCAGCAGTCCACCGACAGGGAGGGCTTTCTTT. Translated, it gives CASSPPTGRAFF.

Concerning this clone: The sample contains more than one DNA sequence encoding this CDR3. CDR3: CASSLAGGPYEQYF. For the CDR3, the DNA is TGTGCCAGCAGCTTAGCGGGAGGACCCTACGAGCAGTACTTC. The V call is TRBV7-9, the J call TRBJ2-7; a weak D match, TRBD2 (6 bases). Per the germline V gene, CDR1 is SEHNR and CDR2 is FQNEAQ (reference sequence). This CDR3 is built from 14 residues. Trimming pared 0 bases from V and 2 bases from J, leaving 8 bases between.